The clone carrying this T cell receptor (beta chain) was observed a handful of times. Its antigen is unidentified. Survey-level resolution applied to immunoSEQ assay v3.0. A per-sample goal of about 40,000-55,000 T-cell genomes was targeted by sequencing. TCRdb's table, derived via immunoSEQ multiplex PCR, lists solely in-frame clones and lacks some. The sample carries fewer than 30,000 clones, roughly four fifths recorded once. The record originates from a study of long-term antiretroviral therapy in people with HIV. Study-wide results and limits: Repertoires looked antigen-experienced, with only a slight naive shift after ART.

The germline V gene encodes CDR1 GTSNPN and CDR2 SVGIG (reference sequence). With 8 bases removed from V and 0 bases from J, the gap between germline ends came to 8 bases. This CDR3 has 12 amino acids. The sample here was unsorted PBMCs, taken 0.7 years before starting antiretroviral therapy. This sequence originates from a man aged 25 to 45 with HIV. The rearrangement joins TRBV30 to TRBJ1-3; D ambiguous. The CDR3 coding sequence is TGTGCCCGGATGGACTCTGGAAACACCATATATTTT. Translation gives CARMDSGNTIYF.